This T cell receptor beta chain was captured in a study of blood T cells in healthy people across ages. General study points: TCR beta diversity was tightly associated with the proportion of naive T cells.

With respect to this clonotype: Its antigen is unknown.

Primers used in a second PCR of about 7 to 12 cycles were a sample-barcoded 5' primer and a J-beta primer mix. Via MiXCR, TCRdb re-called the 5' RACE reads, giving one row per CDR3 protein. The sample has nearly 800,000 distinct CDR3 sequences, approximately 25% seen once. Germline values: CDR1 SGDLS, CDR2 YYNGEE. This CDR3 comprises 13 residues. The J segment lost 3 bases and the V segment lost 5 bases, leaving 4 bases of the junction unmatched. Per individual sample, total RNA of at least 5 micrograms was extracted. This same sample was also part of a study on T cells of mothers and their children.

Material for sequencing was blood. This clonotype was sampled from a boy aged 5-17 years in good health. The gene calls are TRBV9 and TRBJ1-2; 7 nucleotides line up with TRBD1. The DNA for the CDR3 is TGTGCCAGCAGAGGGACAGCCGACTATGGCTACACCTTC. Its translation: CASRGTADYGYTF. Using reference TRBV9 and TRBJ1-2 for the parts outside the CDR3, the full variable domain is DSGVTQTPKHLITATGQRVTLRCSPRSGDLSVYWYQQSLDQGLQFLIQYYNGEERAKGNILERFSAQQFPDLHSELNLSSLELGDSALYFCASRGTADYGYTFGSGTRLTVV.